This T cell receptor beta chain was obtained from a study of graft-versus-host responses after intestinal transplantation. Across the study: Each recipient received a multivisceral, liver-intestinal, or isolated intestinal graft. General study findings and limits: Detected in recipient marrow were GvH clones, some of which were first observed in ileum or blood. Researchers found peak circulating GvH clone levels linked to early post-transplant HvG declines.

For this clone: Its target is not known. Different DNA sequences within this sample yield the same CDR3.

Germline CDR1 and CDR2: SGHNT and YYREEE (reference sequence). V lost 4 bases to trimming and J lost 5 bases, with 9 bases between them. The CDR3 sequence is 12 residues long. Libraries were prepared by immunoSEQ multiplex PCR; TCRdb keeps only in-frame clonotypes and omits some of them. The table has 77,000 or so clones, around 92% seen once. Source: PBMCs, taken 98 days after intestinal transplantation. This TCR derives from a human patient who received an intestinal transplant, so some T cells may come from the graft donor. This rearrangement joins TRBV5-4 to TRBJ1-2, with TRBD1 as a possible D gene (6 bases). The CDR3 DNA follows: TGTGCCAGCAGCCTGAGGGGGTATGGCTACACCTTC. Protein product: CASSLRGYGYTF.